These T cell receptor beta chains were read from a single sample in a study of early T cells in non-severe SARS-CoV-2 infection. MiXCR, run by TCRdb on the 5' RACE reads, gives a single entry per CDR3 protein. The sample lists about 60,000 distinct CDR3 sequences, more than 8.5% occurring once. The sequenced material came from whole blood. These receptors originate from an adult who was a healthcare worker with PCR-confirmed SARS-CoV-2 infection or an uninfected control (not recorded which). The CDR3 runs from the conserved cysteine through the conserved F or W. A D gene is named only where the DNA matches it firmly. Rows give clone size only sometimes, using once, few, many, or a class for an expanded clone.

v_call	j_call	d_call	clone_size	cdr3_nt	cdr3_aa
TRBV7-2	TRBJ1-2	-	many	TGTGCCAGCAGCCCCGGATCTGCCTATGGCTACACCTTC	CASSPGSAYGYTF
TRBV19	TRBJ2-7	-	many	TGTGCCAGTAGTATGAGGGGGACGGAACCCTACGAGCAGTACTTC	CASSMRGTEPYEQYF
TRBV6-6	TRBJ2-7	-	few	TGTGCCAGCAGTTACCGCAGTAGGAGCTCCTACGAGCAGTACTTC	CASSYRSRSSYEQYF
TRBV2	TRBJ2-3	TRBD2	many	TGTGCCAGCAGCCCTTGGGGACTAGCGGGAGAAGATACGCAGTATTTT	CASSPWGLAGEDTQYF
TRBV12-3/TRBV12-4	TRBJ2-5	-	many	TGTGCCAGCAGTTTAGCACTAGCCCAACAAGAGACCCAGTACTTC	CASSLALAQQETQYF
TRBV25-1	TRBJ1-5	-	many	TGTGCCAGCAGCCAAGGAGGACGGGGAAATCAGCCCCAGCATTTT	CASSQGGRGNQPQHF
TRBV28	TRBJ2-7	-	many	TGTGCCAGCAGAGAGACAGTACACTACGAGCAGTACTTC	CASRETVHYEQYF
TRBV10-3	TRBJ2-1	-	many	TGTGCCATCAGTGAGGGGGAAGACGCCAATGAGCAGTTCTTC	CAISEGEDANEQFF
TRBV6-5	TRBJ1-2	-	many	TGCGCAACCCGGGGGGCAGATGGCTACACCTTC	CATRGADGYTF
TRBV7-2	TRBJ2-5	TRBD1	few	TGTGCCAGCAGATCCAGAGGCGGGGGACAGGGCGCGGGAGAGACCCAGTACTTC	CASRSRGGGQGAGETQYF
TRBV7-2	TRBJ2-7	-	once	TGTGCCAGCAGCTTAGTGGGGGGTCGCACGGGTTCCTACGAGCAGTACTTC	CASSLVGGRTGSYEQYF
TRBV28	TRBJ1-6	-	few	TGTGCCAGCAGCCGGCAGGCTCCCCTCCACTTT	CASSRQAPLHF
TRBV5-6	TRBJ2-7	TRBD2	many	TGTGCCAGCAGCTGGGGACTAGCTAGCGAGCAGTACTTC	CASSWGLASEQYF
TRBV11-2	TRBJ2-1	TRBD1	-	TGTGCCAGCAGCGAACCGTCAGGGGGAGTAAACAATGAGCAGTTCTTC	CASSEPSGGVNNEQFF
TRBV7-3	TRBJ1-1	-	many	TGTGCCAGCAGCTTAATGGAGAACACTGAAGCTTTCTTT	CASSLMENTEAFF
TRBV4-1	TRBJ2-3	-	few	TGCGCCAGCAGCCAAGAACGATCTCATACGCAGTATTTT	CASSQERSHTQYF
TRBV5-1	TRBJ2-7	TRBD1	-	TGCGCCAGCAAACCCATGACAGGGGCCCTACGGCGGAGCTCCTACGAGCAGTACTTC	CASKPMTGALRRSSYEQYF
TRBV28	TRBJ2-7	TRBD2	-	TGTGCCAGCAGTCTCGCACTAGCGGGAGGTTTCAGCTCCTACGAGCAGTACTTC	CASSLALAGGFSSYEQYF
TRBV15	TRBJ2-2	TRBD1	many	TGTGCCACCAGCAGAGATAAGGGGGCGCGGACCGGGGAGCTGTTTTTT	CATSRDKGARTGELFF
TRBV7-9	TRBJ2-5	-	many	TGTGCCAGCAGCTTAGCGCGAGGGGGAGAGACCCAGTACTTC	CASSLARGGETQYF
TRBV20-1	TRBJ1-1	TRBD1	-	TGCAGTGCTAGAAGACAGGGTCCCCAACTTGAAGCTTTCTTT	CSARRQGPQLEAFF
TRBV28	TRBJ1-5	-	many	TGTGCCAGCAGTTTAGCCAGATATAGCAATCAGCCCCAGCATTTT	CASSLARYSNQPQHF
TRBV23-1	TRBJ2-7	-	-	TGCGCCAGCAGTCAATCCGCGGTGGATAGGCAGTACTTC	CASSQSAVDRQYF
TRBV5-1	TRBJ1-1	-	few	TGCGCCAGCAGCTTGGTACGGGACGGCAACACTGAAGCTTTCTTT	CASSLVRDGNTEAFF
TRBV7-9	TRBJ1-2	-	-	TGTGCCAGCAGCTTAGCCAACAGCTATGGCTACACCTTC	CASSLANSYGYTF
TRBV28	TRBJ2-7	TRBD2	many	TGTGCCAGCAAGGAGCGGGGCCGCGTCTACGAGCAGTACTTC	CASKERGRVYEQYF